The clone carrying this TCR beta chain has more than one count but fewer than ten. Its antigen is not identified. The ends were cut back, 5 bases at V and 12 bases at J, with 20 bases in the middle. The CDR3 extends over 13 amino acids. Germline V lookup: CDR1 SGHVS, CDR2 FNYEAQ. The data originate from a study of T cell repertoires in cytomegalovirus infection. Study-wide findings and caveats: Clonotype analysis showed dominance of the ex vivo response by HLA-C-restricted CMV-specific TCR beta clonotypes.

TCRdb ran MiXCR on the reads and lists one entry per CDR3 protein. The table has around 570,000 distinct CDR3 sequences, 40% seen once; the top ten hold around 50%. This clonotype was sampled from a human donor in good health (CMV status not recorded). Some clones in this sample may be carry-over from other donors' samples. The rearrangement uses TRBV7-6 and TRBJ2-7; D gene unclear. The input for sequencing was cultured PBMCs, taken from culture after CMV antigen stimulation. The CDR3 loop reads CASSPAPSAVGYF. In nucleotides, the CDR3 is TGTGCCAGCAGCCCGGCCCCTAGTGCCGTAGGGTACTTC.